Listed here are 19 T cell receptor beta chains from one sample, sequenced in a study of blood T cell repertoires in COVID-19. Only in-frame clones appear in the TCRdb table, and some are missing; sequencing was by immunoSEQ multiplex PCR. This sample carries about 250,000 clones, around 90% of them seen once, and the ten largest clones take roughly 2.2%. The source material was peripheral blood. These receptors were obtained from a woman in her sixties with COVID-19, enrolled during active disease.

This clone showed up just once. The chain uses TRBV7-8 and TRBJ1-3; no definite D call. This CDR3 has 15 residues. Trimming stripped 1 base from V and 2 bases from J, with 9 bases between. Germline CDR1 is SGHVS and CDR2 is FQNEAQ. The CDR3 loop reads CASSLGLTAGNTIYF. The CDR3 DNA reads TGTGCCAGCAGCTTAGGACTGACTGCTGGAAACACCATATATTTT.

In this sample, this clone turned up once. This chain links TRBV7-3 with TRBJ2-3; 8 bases map to TRBD1. Germline V gene sequence: CDR1 SGHTA, CDR2 FQGTGA. This CDR3 contains 15 residues. After removal of 5 bases from V and 6 bases from J, the junction contained 10 bases not matched to a gene. In DNA, the CDR3 is TGTGCCAGCAGCCCGCGGGGCAGGGGGCTGGATACGCAGTATTTT. Residues: CASSPRGRGLDTQYF.

The chain employs TRBV21-1 and TRBJ2-5; the table's TRBD1 call for D was not verified on the DNA. TRBV21-1 is shown as a pseudogene. The CDR3 has 12 residues. The DNA for the CDR3 is TGTGCCAGCAGCCCAGGGGGTGGGACCCAGTACTTC. Its protein is CASSPGGGTQYF.

The chain recombines TRBV6-5 with TRBJ2-7, with TRBD1 as a possible D gene (5 bases). V was pared by 6 bases and J by 2 bases, with 14 bases between. This CDR3 has 14 amino acids. Germline CDR1 MNHEY, CDR2 SVGAGI. CDR3 residues: CASSRSGIAYEQYF. CDR3 bases: TGTGCCAGCAGCCGATCAGGGATTGCCTACGAGCAGTACTTC.

This rearrangement joins TRBV3-1 (or the pseudogene TRBV3-2) to TRBJ1-2; TRBD1 agrees at 7 bases. J gave up 7 bases and V 0 bases, and 14 bases lay outside the gene matches. Germline loops: CDR1 LGHDT, CDR2 YNNKEL (reference sequence). The CDR3 has 17 amino acids. The CDR3 protein is CASSQDRWLQGDFGYTF. CDR3 nucleotides: TGTGCCAGCAGCCAAGATCGATGGCTGCAGGGGGACTTTGGCTACACCTTC.

The V and J genes are TRBV21-1 and TRBJ1-6; the table's D call, TRBD1, was not checked against the DNA. TRBV21-1 is tagged as a pseudogene. This CDR3 spans 15 amino acids. The DNA of the CDR3 is TGTGCCAGCAGCAAAGGGACAGGGAATAATTCACCCCTCCACTTT. This gives the protein CASSKGTGNNSPLHF.

This clone was observed a handful of times. V usage is TRBV19 and J usage is TRBJ1-5; no clear D gene. CDR3 length: 14 residues. V dropped 5 bases and J dropped 5 bases, with 13 bases sitting between them. Germline-derived CDR1 and CDR2 are LNHDA and SQIVND (reference sequence). For the CDR3, the DNA is TGTGCCAGTAGTCCCCGGGATAACTATCAGCCCCAGCATTTT. Amino acids: CASSPRDNYQPQHF.

Comment on this clone: The sample carries other DNA sequences with the same CDR3. The chain joins TRBV5-1 to TRBJ1-5; 11 bases match TRBD1. This CDR3 has 15 amino acids. CDR1 is SGHRS and CDR2 is YFSETQ in the germline V gene. V dropped 0 bases and J dropped 4; count of bases not matched to a gene: 0. The CDR3 bases are TGCGCCAGCAGCTTGGGGGACAGGGGGAATCAGCCCCAGCATTTT. Translation: CASSLGDRGNQPQHF.

The gene calls are TRBV5-1 and TRBJ1-4, with D unresolved. This CDR3 has 15 residues. Germline CDR1 reads SGHRS; CDR2 reads YFSETQ. Trimming cost V 4 bases and J 6 bases, with 16 bases left between them. CDR3 region: CASSPIFRIDEKLFF. As DNA, the CDR3 is TGCGCCAGCAGCCCGATATTTAGAATAGATGAAAAACTGTTTTTT.

The J gene is TRBJ1-2, the V gene TRBV25-1; a weak D match, TRBD1 (6 bases). Germline values: CDR1 MGHDK, CDR2 SYGVNS. The CDR3 covers 15 residues. V was pared by 6 bases and J by 2 bases, with 16 bases between. The CDR3 coding sequence is TGTGCCAGCAGCCGACCCGGGACACCCAACTATGGCTACACCTTC. Protein: CASSRPGTPNYGYTF.

CDR3 coding DNA: TGTGCCAGCTCGACAGGGGATGTCGCCTACGAGCAGTACTTC. This codes for CASSTGDVAYEQYF. J is TRBJ2-7 and V is TRBV18, with TRBD1 matching over 8 bases. The CDR3 length is 14 residues. CDR1 is KGHSH and CDR2 is LQKENI in the germline V gene. V dropped 6 bases and J dropped 2; count of bases not matched to a gene: 6.

This chain links TRBV2 with TRBJ2-4; TRBD1 aligns across 8 bases. Germline CDR1 and CDR2: SNHLY and FYNNEI. After removal of 8 bases from V and 7 bases from J, the junction contained 13 bases not matched to a gene. This CDR3 has 15 residues. Here the CDR3 reads CASHQAGTGTNIQYF. The CDR3, as DNA: TGTGCCAGCCATCAAGCCGGGACAGGTACGAACATTCAGTACTTC.

This chain uses TRBV27 with TRBJ2-7; no clear D gene. Germline CDR1 is MNHEY and CDR2 is SMNVEV (reference sequence). The CDR3 extends over 17 amino acids. The V and J ends lost 0 bases and 3 bases respectively, with 18 bases between them. The CDR3 is CASSLSSRDEADYEQYF. The DNA for the CDR3 is TGTGCCAGCAGTTTATCGAGTAGAGATGAGGCGGACTACGAGCAGTACTTC.

This chain uses TRBV19 with TRBJ2-7; 10 bases are a match to TRBD1. The CDR3 covers 15 residues. The ends lost 3 bases at V and 3 bases at J; junction bases unmatched: 5. CDR1 LNHDA and CDR2 SQIVND come from the germline V gene (reference sequence). The CDR3 protein is CASSIRRDRGYEQYF. Here the CDR3 DNA reads TGTGCCAGTAGTATCCGCCGGGACAGGGGCTACGAGCAGTACTTC.

V is TRBV7-3 and J is TRBJ1-6; D is possibly TRBD1 (5 bases). Deletions cut 5 bases from V and 5 bases from J, with 16 bases between. The germline CDR1 and CDR2 sequences are SGHTA and FQGTGA. This CDR3 contains 16 residues. CDR3 loop: CASSQTGIFDNSPLHF. CDR3 coding DNA: TGTGCCAGCAGCCAAACAGGAATCTTTGATAATTCACCCCTCCACTTT. The full variable domain, with the rest looked up from reference TRBV7-3 and TRBJ1-6, is GAGVSQTPSNKVTEKGKYVELRCDPISGHTALYWYRQSLGQGPEFLIYFQGTGAADDSGLPNDRFFAVRPEGSVSTLKIQRTERGDSAVYLCASSQTGIFDNSPLHFGNGTRLTVT.

The chain couples TRBV5-1 to TRBJ2-1; 10 bases align to TRBD1. V shed 0 bases, J shed 6 bases, and the junction held 3 bases outside the gene matches. Germline V gives CDR1 SGHRS, CDR2 YFSETQ. The length of the CDR3 is 15 residues. CDR3 sequence (DNA): TGCGCCAGCAGCTTGGGGACAGGGGGGTCCAATGAGCAGTTCTTC. Translating gives CASSLGTGGSNEQFF.

The rearrangement links TRBV6-5 to TRBJ1-2; D not resolved. Trimming stripped 2 bases from V and 8 bases from J, with 6 bases between. This CDR3 is 11 amino acids long. Per the germline V gene, CDR1 is MNHEY and CDR2 is SVGAGI. The DNA of the CDR3 is TGTGCCAGCAGTTACCCGGGGGGCTACACCTTC. It codes for CASSYPGGYTF.

The V call is TRBV7-9, the J call TRBJ1-1; maybe TRBD1 (6 bases). CDR1 is SEHNR, CDR2 FQNEAQ, per germline (reference sequence). The CDR3 is 14 amino acids. V lost 3 bases to trimming and J lost 2 bases, with 10 bases between them. CDR3 DNA: TGTGCCAGCAGCTTCACGGACAGCAACACTGAAGCTTTCTTT. This encodes CASSFTDSNTEAFF.

This chain joins TRBV24-1 and TRBJ1-5; 11 bases align to TRBD1. Trimming at V came to 3 bases and at J to 5 bases, leaving 8 bases not matched to a gene. CDR3 length: 17 amino acids. The V gene's germline CDR1 is KGHDR and CDR2 SFDVKD. Written as DNA, the CDR3 is TGTGCCACCAGTGATCGGGACAGGGGGGTGGAAGATCAGCCCCAGCATTTT. It is translated as CATSDRDRGVEDQPQHF.